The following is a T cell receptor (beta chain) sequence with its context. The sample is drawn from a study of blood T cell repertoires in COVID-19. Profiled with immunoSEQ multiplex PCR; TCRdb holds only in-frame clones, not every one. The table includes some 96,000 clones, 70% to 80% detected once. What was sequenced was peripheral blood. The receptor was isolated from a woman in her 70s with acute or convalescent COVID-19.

The chain's CDR3 is CASSLPPAGWVETQYF. The CDR3 region has the DNA TGTGCCAGCAGCTTGCCGCCCGCGGGTTGGGTCGAGACCCAGTACTTC. The rearrangement uses TRBV5-6 and TRBJ2-5; a weak D match, TRBD2 (5 bases). There are 16 residues in the CDR3. Germline-derived CDR1 and CDR2 are SGHDT and YYEEEE. Trimming took off 1 base at V and 5 bases at J, with 18 bases between the two ends.